Below, 32 T cell receptor beta chains from the same sample are listed, as sequenced in a study of regulatory and conventional T cells in RAG deficiency. Genomic DNA came from blood regulatory T cells gated CD4+ CD25-high CD127-low. Assay used: immunoSEQ multiplex PCR; TCRdb lists only in-frame clones, some missing. Here the sample spans fewer than 4,000 clones, approximately 94% being singletons. This same sample was also part of a study on regulatory T cells. That source adds: The primer mix had 52 TRBV and 13 TRBJ primers.

Sequencing was done on a sample of CD4+ Tregs sorted from blood. The receptors here all came from a human donor in good health.

The genes are TRBV29-1 and TRBJ2-3; TRBD2 matches at 8 bases. Looked up from germline, CDR1 is SQVTM and CDR2 is ANQGSEA. With V trimmed by 2 bases and J by 5 bases, 3 bases remained unmatched. CDR3 length: 13 amino acids. CDR3 sequence (DNA): TGCAGCGTTGAATCCCTAGCGGGAGATACGCAGTATTTT. Translating gives CSVESLAGDTQYF.

J is TRBJ1-2 and V is TRBV5-1; maybe TRBD1 (6 bases). Trimming removed 2 bases at V and 6 bases at J, with 14 bases between. Germline-derived CDR1 and CDR2 are SGHRS and YFSETQ. This CDR3 has 14 residues. CDR3 protein: CASSLDRRADGYTF. The DNA for the CDR3 is TGCGCCAGCAGCTTAGACAGGCGAGCGGATGGCTACACCTTC.

This clone occurred once. V is TRBV5-4 and J is TRBJ2-3; maybe TRBD1 (6 bases). Per germline, CDR1 SGHNT and CDR2 YYREEE (reference sequence). Trimming removed 4 bases from V and 4 bases from J, with 13 bases in between. This CDR3 spans 14 amino acids. The CDR3 loop is CASSVRQDADTQYF. DNA for the CDR3: TGTGCCAGCAGCGTTCGACAGGATGCAGATACGCAGTATTTT.

The CDR3 reads CASRRSGEFSEQYF. CDR3 sequence (DNA): TGTGCCAGCAGGCGATCGGGGGAGTTCTCCGAGCAGTACTTC. The V gene is TRBV27, the J gene TRBJ2-7, with D possibly TRBD2 on 6 matching bases. Trimming removed 6 bases at V and 6 bases at J, with 18 bases between. CDR1 MNHEY and CDR2 SMNVEV come from the germline V gene (reference sequence). The CDR3 loop spans 14 amino acids.

The gene calls are TRBV7-6 and TRBJ2-1; 9 positions match TRBD2. There are 14 residues in the CDR3. V lost 5 bases, J lost 5 bases, and 4 bases stayed unmatched. In germline, CDR1 is SGHVS, CDR2 FNYEAQ. CDR3 in DNA: TGTGCCAGCAGCCAGGGACTAGCCCACAATGAGCAGTTCTTC. The encoded protein is CASSQGLAHNEQFF. Supplemented by reference TRBV7-6 and TRBJ2-1, the full variable domain reads GAGVSQSPRYKVTKRGQDVALRCDPISGHVSLYWYRQALGQGPEFLTYFNYEAQQDKSGLPNDRFSAERPEGSISTLTIQRTEQRDSAMYRCASSQGLAHNEQFFGPGTRLTVL.

V is TRBV5-1 and J is TRBJ2-1; 9 positions match TRBD2. Trimming at V came to 4 bases and at J to 0 bases, leaving 8 bases not matched to a gene. Germline CDR1 SGHRS, CDR2 YFSETQ. The CDR3 is 17 residues long. The CDR3 here is CASSVTPSGASYNEQFF. CDR3 DNA: TGCGCCAGCAGCGTAACCCCTAGCGGGGCCTCCTACAATGAGCAGTTCTTC.

This chain uses TRBV7-2 with TRBJ1-2; D not certain. The CDR3 extends over 15 amino acids. Trimming shortened V by 1 base and J by 2 bases, and 11 bases separated the two germline ends. Looked up from germline, CDR1 is SGHTA and CDR2 is FQGNSA. This CDR3 is CASSLGSSRNYGYTF. The DNA of the CDR3 is TGTGCCAGCAGCTTAGGGTCCAGCCGAAACTATGGCTACACCTTC.

The gene calls are TRBV4-1 and TRBJ2-1, with 7 bases that match TRBD1. Germline trimming cut 3 bases from V and 8 bases from J; bases unmatched to any gene: 10. Germline-derived CDR1 and CDR2 are MGHRA and YSYEKL. There are 15 residues in the CDR3. The CDR3 protein is CASSQRHFGQDEQFF. The CDR3 DNA reads TGCGCCAGCAGCCAGCGGCACTTCGGACAGGATGAGCAGTTCTTC.

The chain combines TRBV18 with TRBJ2-1, with D perhaps matching TRBD1 or TRBD2 (5 bases each). CDR1 and CDR2 from the germline V gene are KGHSH and LQKENI. The CDR3 has 15 residues. V was clipped by 3 bases and J by 2 bases, with 11 bases between them. The CDR3 nucleotides read TGTGCCAGCTCACCTCCAGGGCGGGCCTACAATGAGCAGTTCTTC. Residues: CASSPPGRAYNEQFF.

This sequence joins TRBV7-9 and TRBJ1-5; D gene uncertain. Germline V gene sequence: CDR1 SEHNR, CDR2 FQNEAQ (reference sequence). V was clipped by 1 base and J by 6 bases, with 4 bases between them. The CDR3 covers 12 residues. CDR3: CASSLGGQPQHF. The CDR3 DNA reads TGTGCCAGCAGCTTAGGGGGTCAGCCCCAGCATTTT.

The chain couples TRBV11-2 to TRBJ2-7; D possibly corresponds to TRBD1 (5 bases). The V gene lost 3 bases and the J gene lost 0 bases, with 12 bases spanning the gap. Germline V gives CDR1 SGHAT, CDR2 FQNNGV. CDR3 length: 15 residues. The CDR3 DNA reads as TGTGCCAGCAGCTTTGGGGCAGAGAGCTCCTACGAGCAGTACTTC. Translation: CASSFGAESSYEQYF.

The J gene is TRBJ2-7, the V gene TRBV5-1; 9 bases fit TRBD2. Trimming took 0 bases from V and 3 from J; bases not matched to a gene: 1. This CDR3 spans 14 amino acids. The germline CDR1 and CDR2 sequences are SGHRS and YFSETQ. CDR3 loop: CASSLASGVYEQYF. The CDR3 region has the DNA TGCGCCAGCAGCTTGGCTAGCGGGGTCTACGAGCAGTACTTC.

This rearrangement joins TRBV10-3 to TRBJ1-1, with D uncertain. Per the germline V gene, CDR1 is ENHRY and CDR2 is SYGVKD. Between the trimmed V and J ends, which lost 3 bases and 0 bases, there was a span of 8 bases. The CDR3 has 14 amino acids. CDR3 sequence reads: CAISDVTMNTEAFF. For the CDR3, the DNA is TGTGCCATCAGTGACGTCACTATGAACACTGAAGCTTTCTTT.

The chain links TRBV6-1 to TRBJ1-5; 7 positions match TRBD1. The germline gives CDR1 MNHNS, CDR2 SASEGT. The length of the CDR3 is 12 residues. J was trimmed by 15 bases and V by 6 bases; bases with no gene match: 11. CDR3 nucleotides: TGTGCCAGCAGGGGTGACAGGGACGACCGGCATTTT. Its translation is CASRGDRDDRHF.

The chain has TRBV14 and TRBJ2-5; 9 nucleotides match TRBD2. J lost 5 bases, V lost 5 bases, and 6 bases had no gene match. The germline V gene has CDR1 SGHDN and CDR2 FVKESK. This CDR3 contains 14 residues. The CDR3 DNA is TGTGCCAGCAGCGAGCGGGGGGCCTGGGAGACCCAGTACTTC. Residues: CASSERGAWETQYF. The full variable domain, rest sourced from reference TRBV14 and TRBJ2-5, is EAGVTQFPSHSVIEKGQTVTLRCDPISGHDNLYWYRRVMGKEIKFLLHFVKESKQDESGMPNNRFLAERTGGTYSTLKVQPAELEDSGVYFCASSERGAWETQYFGPGTRLLVL.

The rearrangement joins TRBV6-6 to TRBJ1-1, with D possibly TRBD1 on 5 matching bases. V dropped 5 bases and J dropped 2 bases, with 12 bases sitting between them. The CDR3 spans 14 residues. Germline CDR1 MNHNY, CDR2 SVGAGI (reference sequence). The CDR3 reads CASSPQGSNTEAFF. The CDR3 nucleotides are TGTGCCAGCAGTCCTCAGGGATCCAACACTGAAGCTTTCTTT.

The chain recombines TRBV18 with TRBJ2-1, with TRBD2 matching 13 bases. Trimming took 3 bases from V and 9 from J; bases not matched to a gene: 11. The germline V gene has CDR1 KGHSH and CDR2 LQKENI. CDR3 length: 17 residues. CDR3: CASSPYRTSGRSGEQFF. CDR3 DNA: TGTGCCAGCTCACCCTATCGGACTAGCGGGAGATCGGGTGAGCAGTTCTTC.

This rearrangement joins TRBV29-1 to TRBJ2-2; 9 nucleotides match TRBD2. The CDR3 runs to 16 residues. Germline trimming cut 4 bases from V and 6 bases from J; bases unmatched to any gene: 12. Germline V gene data show CDR1 as SQVTM and CDR2 as ANQGSEA. CDR3 bases: TGCAGCGTTGGAGGAGTGGCGGGGGGGCTCGCCGGGGAGCTGTTTTTT. Protein product: CSVGGVAGGLAGELFF.

Here the CDR3 reads CASSAPTGTGPYGYTF. The CDR3 DNA sequence: TGTGCCAGCAGCGCCCCCACCGGGACAGGGCCGTATGGCTACACCTTC. The chain combines TRBV9 with TRBJ1-2; 9 bases agree with TRBD1. Germline CDR1 and CDR2: SGDLS and YYNGEE. V was pared by 3 bases and J by 5 bases, with 11 bases of the junction left unmatched. The CDR3 runs to 16 residues.

The chain joins TRBV15 to TRBJ1-6; D is undetermined. V lost 3 bases and J lost 9, with 15 bases in between. In germline, CDR1 is LNHNV, CDR2 YYDKDF (reference sequence). This CDR3 comprises 15 residues. CDR3 sequence reads: CATSRQGRGRSPLHF. CDR3 in DNA: TGTGCCACCAGCAGGCAAGGACGGGGTCGTTCACCCCTCCACTTT.

The chain joins TRBV27 to TRBJ2-7, with TRBD2 matching over 8 bases. The CDR3 consists of 15 residues. J lost 1 base, V lost 6 bases, and 8 bases had no gene match. Germline lookup yields CDR1 MNHEY and CDR2 SMNVEV (reference sequence). For the CDR3, the DNA is TGTGCCAGCAGACCCCTAGCGGGCCTTTCCTACGAGCAGTACTTC. Its translation is CASRPLAGLSYEQYF.

The V and J genes are TRBV20-1 and TRBJ1-1, with 8 bases fitting TRBD1. This CDR3 is built from 11 residues. Looked up from germline, CDR1 is DFQATT and CDR2 is SNEGSKA (reference sequence). Here the CDR3 reads CRARQGLEAFF. DNA for the CDR3: TGCAGAGCCCGACAGGGGCTTGAAGCTTTCTTT.

This clone was seen only a few times. The chain recombines TRBV15 with TRBJ2-7; the D gene is possibly TRBD2 (6 bases). V lost 3 bases and J 0 bases, leaving 12 bases between the germline ends. The CDR3 runs to 15 residues. Germline V gene lookup returns CDR1 LNHNV and CDR2 YYDKDF (reference sequence). In nucleotides, the CDR3 is TGTGCCACCAGCAGCGGAGGGTTGAGCTCCTACGAGCAGTACTTC. It codes for CATSSGGLSSYEQYF.

The J gene is TRBJ1-5, the V gene TRBV19; 9 bases are a match to TRBD1. Germline CDR1 and CDR2: LNHDA and SQIVND (reference sequence). V shed 6 bases and J 3 bases; nucleotides not matched to a gene: 6. This CDR3 is 15 amino acids long. CDR3 DNA: TGTGCCAGTAGAAGGGGGACAGGGACCAATCAGCCCCAGCATTTT. This sequence encodes CASRRGTGTNQPQHF.

The chain links TRBV11-2 to TRBJ1-1, with D unclear. Germline V CDR1 and CDR2: SGHAT, FQNNGV. Trimming shortened V by 5 bases and J by 3 bases, and 22 bases separated the two germline ends. The length of the CDR3 is 17 residues. CDR3 sequence (DNA): TGTGCCAGCAGCCAAAAAAGACGGCCAAATGATGACACTGAAGCTTTCTTT. This sequence encodes CASSQKRRPNDDTEAFF.

This clone was detected once. The chain uses TRBV7-9 and TRBJ1-3; no definite D call. This CDR3 is built from 15 residues. V lost 5 bases and J 0 bases, leaving 11 bases between the germline ends. The germline CDR1 and CDR2 sequences are SEHNR and FQNEAQ (reference sequence). Here the CDR3 reads CASSPLLSSGNTIYF. The CDR3 DNA reads TGTGCCAGCAGCCCCCTCTTGAGCTCTGGAAACACCATATATTTT.

The chain links TRBV2 to TRBJ1-3, with 7 bases identical to TRBD1. This CDR3 comprises 14 residues. CDR1 is SNHLY and CDR2 is FYNNEI in the germline V gene. V shed 6 bases, J shed 4 bases, and the junction held 6 bases outside the gene matches. In DNA, the CDR3 is TGTGCCAGCAGGCTGACAGGGTCCGGAAACACCATATATTTT. Encoded protein: CASRLTGSGNTIYF.

J is TRBJ2-4 and V is TRBV6-4; 8 positions match TRBD2. CDR1 and CDR2 from the germline V gene are MRHNA and SNTAGT. Trimming took 6 bases from V and 0 from J; bases not matched to a gene: 7. The CDR3 consists of 16 residues. In DNA form, the CDR3 reads TGTGCCAGCAGCGGAACTAGCGGTCTAGCCAAAAACATTCAGTACTTC. It codes for CASSGTSGLAKNIQYF.

The chain couples TRBV6-5 to TRBJ2-6; D is perhaps TRBD1 (5 bases). Trimming removed 2 bases at V and 0 bases at J, with 5 bases between. Germline CDR1 and CDR2: MNHEY and SVGAGI. The CDR3 is 15 residues long. CDR3 amino acids: CASSYDSSGANVLTF. The CDR3 region has the DNA TGTGCCAGCAGTTACGACAGCTCTGGGGCCAACGTCCTGACTTTC.

The rearrangement links TRBV20-1 to TRBJ1-1; no clear D gene. The CDR3 is 11 amino acids. Germline V gene sequence: CDR1 DFQATT, CDR2 SNEGSKA (reference sequence). Trimming left V 3 bases short and J 7 bases short, with 9 bases between. The CDR3 DNA reads as TGCAGTGCTAGGTCTTCAGATGAAGCTTTCTTT. Translation gives CSARSSDEAFF.

This clone came up once. The chain carries TRBV9 and TRBJ2-3; possible D gene TRBD2, 6 bases. CDR3 size: 15 residues. Trimming removed 1 base from V and 4 bases from J, with 13 bases in between. From germline, CDR1 is SGDLS and CDR2 YYNGEE. DNA of the CDR3: TGTGCCAGCAGCGTATCCGGGAGTGTGGCAGATACGCAGTATTTT. Translated: CASSVSGSVADTQYF.

The rearrangement links TRBV28 to TRBJ2-5, with 7 bases lining up with TRBD1. The length of the CDR3 is 15 residues. Per germline, CDR1 MDHEN and CDR2 SYDVKM. Trimming took 1 base from V and 2 from J; bases not matched to a gene: 4. The chain's CDR3 is CASSLFVGQQETQYF. In DNA, the CDR3 is TGTGCCAGCAGTTTATTCGTGGGACAGCAAGAGACCCAGTACTTC.